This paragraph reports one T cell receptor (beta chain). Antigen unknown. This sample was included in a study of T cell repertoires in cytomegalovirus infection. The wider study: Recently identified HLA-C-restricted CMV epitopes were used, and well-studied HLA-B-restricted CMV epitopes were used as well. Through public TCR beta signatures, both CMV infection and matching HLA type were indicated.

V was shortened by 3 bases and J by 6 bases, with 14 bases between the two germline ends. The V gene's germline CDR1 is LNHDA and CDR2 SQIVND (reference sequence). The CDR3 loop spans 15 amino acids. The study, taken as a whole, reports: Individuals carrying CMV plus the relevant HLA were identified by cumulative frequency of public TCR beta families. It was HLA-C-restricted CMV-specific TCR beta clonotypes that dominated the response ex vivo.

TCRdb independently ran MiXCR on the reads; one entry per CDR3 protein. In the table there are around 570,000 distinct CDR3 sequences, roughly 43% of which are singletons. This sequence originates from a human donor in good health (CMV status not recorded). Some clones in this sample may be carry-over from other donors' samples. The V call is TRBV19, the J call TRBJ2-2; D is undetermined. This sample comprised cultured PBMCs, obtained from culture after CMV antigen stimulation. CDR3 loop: CASSMGSPRSGELFF. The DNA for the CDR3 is TGTGCCAGTAGTATGGGATCCCCCCGGTCCGGGGAGCTGTTTTTT.